Described below is a single TCR beta chain sequence and its context. V lost 6 bases and J lost 3; bases outside the gene matches: 6. The CDR3 length is 14 residues. Germline CDR1 LGHNT, CDR2 FRNRAP. The sample belongs to a study of blood T cell repertoires in COVID-19. Study at large: PBMCs, B-cell-depleted T cells, or T cells provided the cDNA or gDNA that made up the material.

In the authors' methods: Reference gene primer amplification yielded estimated nucleated cell counts. The repertoire was sequenced with immunoSEQ multiplex PCR; TCRdb's copy has only in-frame clones and lacks some. The V and J calls and the clone size are those of that table, but D and trimming were determined from the DNA. The sample has about 330,000 clones, around nine tenths seen once. Before being deemed recovered, Cohort 3 donors had two negative PCRs, clearance, or symptom resolution. The receptor's source is a woman aged 25-40 years who had recovered from COVID-19. V usage is TRBV12-5 and J usage is TRBJ1-1; 8 bases fit TRBD1. Sequenced: PBMCs or T cells enriched from blood (not recorded which). DNA of the CDR3: TGTGCTAGTGGCCGAGACAGGGGAGACACTGAAGCTTTCTTT. Its protein product is CASGRDRGDTEAFF. The full variable domain, its missing parts supplied by reference TRBV12-5 and TRBJ1-1, is DARVTQTPRHKVTEMGQEVTMRCQPILGHNTVFWYRQTMMQGLELLAYFRNRAPLDDSGMPKDRFSAEMPDATLATLKIQPSEPRDSAVYFCASGRDRGDTEAFFGQGTRLTVV.